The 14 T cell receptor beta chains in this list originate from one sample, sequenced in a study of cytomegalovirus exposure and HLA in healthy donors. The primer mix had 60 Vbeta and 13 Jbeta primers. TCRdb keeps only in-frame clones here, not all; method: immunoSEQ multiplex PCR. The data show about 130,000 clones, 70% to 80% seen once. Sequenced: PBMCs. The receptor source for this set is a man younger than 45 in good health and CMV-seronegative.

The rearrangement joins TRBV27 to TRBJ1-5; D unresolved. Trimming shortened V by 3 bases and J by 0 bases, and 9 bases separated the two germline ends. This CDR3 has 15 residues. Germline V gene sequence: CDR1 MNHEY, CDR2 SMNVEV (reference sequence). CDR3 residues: CASSFWYYSNQPQHF. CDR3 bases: TGTGCCAGCAGTTTCTGGTACTATAGCAATCAGCCCCAGCATTTT.

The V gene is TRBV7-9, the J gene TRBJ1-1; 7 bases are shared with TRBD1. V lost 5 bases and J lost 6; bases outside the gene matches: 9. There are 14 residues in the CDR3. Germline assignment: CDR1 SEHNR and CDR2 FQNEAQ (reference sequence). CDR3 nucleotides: TGTGCCAGCAGCATCACAGGGGCGCACGCTGAAGCTTTCTTT. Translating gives CASSITGAHAEAFF.

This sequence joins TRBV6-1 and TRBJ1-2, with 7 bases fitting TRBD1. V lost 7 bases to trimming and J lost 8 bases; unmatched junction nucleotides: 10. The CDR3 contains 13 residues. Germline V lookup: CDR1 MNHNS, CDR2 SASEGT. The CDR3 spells CASIFDRAGGYTF. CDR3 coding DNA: TGTGCCAGCATTTTCGACAGGGCGGGGGGCTACACCTTC.

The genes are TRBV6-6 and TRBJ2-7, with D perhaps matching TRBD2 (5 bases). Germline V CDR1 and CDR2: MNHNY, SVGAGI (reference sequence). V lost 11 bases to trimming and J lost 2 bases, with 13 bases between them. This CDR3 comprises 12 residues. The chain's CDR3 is CAVRGTTYEQYF. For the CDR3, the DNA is TGTGCCGTCCGGGGTACGACCTACGAGCAGTACTTC.

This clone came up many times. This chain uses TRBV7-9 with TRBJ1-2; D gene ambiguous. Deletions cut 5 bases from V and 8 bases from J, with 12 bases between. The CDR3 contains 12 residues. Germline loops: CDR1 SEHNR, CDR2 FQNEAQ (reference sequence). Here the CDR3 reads CASSPLTRGYTF. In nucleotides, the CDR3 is TGTGCCAGCAGCCCACTAACTCGGGGCTACACCTTC.

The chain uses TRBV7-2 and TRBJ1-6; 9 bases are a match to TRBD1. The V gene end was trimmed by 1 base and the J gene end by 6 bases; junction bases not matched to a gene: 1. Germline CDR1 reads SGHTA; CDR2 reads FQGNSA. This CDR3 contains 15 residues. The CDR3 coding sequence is TGTGCCAGCAGCTTAGGGGACAGGGTTAATTCACCCCTCCACTTT. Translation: CASSLGDRVNSPLHF.

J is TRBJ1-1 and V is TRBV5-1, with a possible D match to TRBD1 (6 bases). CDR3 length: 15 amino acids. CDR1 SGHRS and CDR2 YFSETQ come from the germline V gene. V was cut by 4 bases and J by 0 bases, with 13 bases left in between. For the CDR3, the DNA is TGCGCCAGCAGCCCAATGGGACACCTGAACACTGAAGCTTTCTTT. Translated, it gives CASSPMGHLNTEAFF.

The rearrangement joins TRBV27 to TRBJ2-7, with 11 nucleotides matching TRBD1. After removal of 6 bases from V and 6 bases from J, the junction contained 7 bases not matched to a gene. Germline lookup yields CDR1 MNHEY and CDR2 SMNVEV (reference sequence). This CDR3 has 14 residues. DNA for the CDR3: TGTGCCAGCAGGGAGGACAGGGGGCGCCTCGAGCAGTACTTC. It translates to CASREDRGRLEQYF.

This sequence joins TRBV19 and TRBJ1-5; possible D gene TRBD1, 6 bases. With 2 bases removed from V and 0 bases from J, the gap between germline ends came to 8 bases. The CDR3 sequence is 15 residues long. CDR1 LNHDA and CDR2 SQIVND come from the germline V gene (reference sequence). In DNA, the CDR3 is TGTGCCAGTAGTATAACAGGGCCTAGCAATCAGCCCCAGCATTTT. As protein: CASSITGPSNQPQHF.

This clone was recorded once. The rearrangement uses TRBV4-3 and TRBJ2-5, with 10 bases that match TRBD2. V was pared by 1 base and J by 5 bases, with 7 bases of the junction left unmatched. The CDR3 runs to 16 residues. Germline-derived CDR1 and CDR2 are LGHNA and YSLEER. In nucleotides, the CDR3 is TGCGCCAGCAGCCAAGGCGCTAGCGGGAGAGGTGAGACCCAGTACTTC. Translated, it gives CASSQGASGRGETQYF.

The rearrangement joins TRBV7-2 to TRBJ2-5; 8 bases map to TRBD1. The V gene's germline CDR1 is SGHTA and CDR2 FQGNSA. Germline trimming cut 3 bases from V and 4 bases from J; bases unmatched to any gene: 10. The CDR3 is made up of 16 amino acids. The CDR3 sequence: CASSFPGQGVRETQYF. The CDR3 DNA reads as TGTGCCAGCAGCTTCCCCGGACAGGGTGTGCGAGAGACCCAGTACTTC.

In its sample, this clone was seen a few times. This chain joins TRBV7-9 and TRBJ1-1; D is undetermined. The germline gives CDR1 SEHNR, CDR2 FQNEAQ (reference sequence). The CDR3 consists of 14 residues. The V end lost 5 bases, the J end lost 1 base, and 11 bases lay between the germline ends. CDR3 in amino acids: CASSPGGWNTEAFF. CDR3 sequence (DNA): TGTGCCAGCAGCCCAGGAGGGTGGAACACTGAAGCTTTCTTT.

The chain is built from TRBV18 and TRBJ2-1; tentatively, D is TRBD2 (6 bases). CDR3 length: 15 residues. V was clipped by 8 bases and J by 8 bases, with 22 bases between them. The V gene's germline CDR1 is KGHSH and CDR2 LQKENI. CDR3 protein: CASIPANGGVDEQFF. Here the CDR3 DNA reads TGTGCCAGCATCCCGGCAAACGGGGGTGTCGATGAGCAGTTCTTC.

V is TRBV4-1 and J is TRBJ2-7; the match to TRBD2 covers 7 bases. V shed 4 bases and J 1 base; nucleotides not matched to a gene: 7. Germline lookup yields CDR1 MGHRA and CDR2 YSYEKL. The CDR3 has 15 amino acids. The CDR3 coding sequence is TGCGCCAGCAGCCCTACTAGCGCTGATTCCTACGAGCAGTACTTC. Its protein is CASSPTSADSYEQYF.